The rows below give T cell receptor beta chains drawn from one sample of a study of cytomegalovirus exposure and HLA in healthy donors. Profiled with immunoSEQ multiplex PCR; TCRdb holds only in-frame clones, not every one. The data contain about 190,000 clones, 86% of them singletons. Source material: PBMCs. All receptors come from a woman aged 18-29 years in good health and CMV-seronegative. Each CDR3 is given with its conserved first and last residue. The D gene is left open where the match is weak. Clone size is stated in some rows and not others, as once, few, many or a class when expanded.

v_call	clone_size	cdr3_length	d_call	j_call	cdr3_aa	cdr3_nt
TRBV5-5	NA	14	NA	TRBJ1-1	CASSTGTRNTEAFF	TGTGCCAGCAGCACCGGGACAAGGAACACTGAAGCTTTCTTT
TRBV6-4	NA	16	TRBD2	TRBJ2-2	CASGLTSGSSAGELFF	TGTGCCAGCGGACTGACTAGCGGGAGTTCAGCCGGGGAGCTGTTTTTT
TRBV29-1	NA	14	NA	TRBJ2-7	CSVEAGGTLYEQYF	TGCAGCGTTGAAGCCGGAGGAACCCTCTACGAGCAGTACTTC
TRBV5-6	NA	17	NA	TRBJ2-5	CASSLIPFGGAGETQYF	TGTGCCAGCAGCTTAATACCCTTCGGCGGGGCCGGAGAGACCCAGTACTTC
TRBV5-6	NA	12	NA	TRBJ1-2	CASSFGDYGYTF	TGTGCCAGCAGCTTCGGGGACTATGGCTACACCTTC
TRBV6-1	NA	14	TRBD1	TRBJ2-7	CASSAGTGGNEQYF	TGTGCCAGCAGTGCAGGGACAGGGGGAAACGAGCAGTACTTC
TRBV6-1	once	14	NA	TRBJ2-3	CASSVVRTGDTQYF	TGTGCCAGCAGTGTAGTGAGAACAGGGGATACGCAGTATTTT
TRBV13	NA	16	TRBD1	TRBJ2-1	CASSSYTGEFGNEQFF	TGTGCCAGCAGCAGCTATACAGGGGAATTTGGCAATGAGCAGTTCTTC
TRBV5-5	NA	15	NA	TRBJ2-7	CASRAGQQVVYEQYF	TGTGCCAGCAGGGCGGGACAGCAGGTGGTTTACGAGCAGTACTTC
TRBV6-5	NA	14	TRBD2	TRBJ2-7	CASSYTSGSYEQYF	TGTGCCAGCAGTTACACTAGCGGCTCCTACGAGCAGTACTTC
TRBV5-1	NA	16	NA	TRBJ2-1	CASSLGQTSPYNEQFF	TGCGCCAGCAGCTTGGGCCAAACGAGCCCCTACAATGAGCAGTTCTTC
TRBV30	NA	13	TRBD2	TRBJ2-3	CAWTLAGADTQYF	TGTGCCTGGACCCTAGCGGGAGCAGATACGCAGTATTTT
TRBV4-1	few	14	TRBD2	TRBJ2-1	CASTVGGVYNEQFF	TGCGCCAGCACCGTCGGGGGGGTCTACAATGAGCAGTTCTTC
TRBV30	NA	15	TRBD2	TRBJ2-5	CAWSTSGGAVETQYF	TGTGCCTGGAGTACTAGCGGGGGGGCGGTAGAGACCCAGTACTTC